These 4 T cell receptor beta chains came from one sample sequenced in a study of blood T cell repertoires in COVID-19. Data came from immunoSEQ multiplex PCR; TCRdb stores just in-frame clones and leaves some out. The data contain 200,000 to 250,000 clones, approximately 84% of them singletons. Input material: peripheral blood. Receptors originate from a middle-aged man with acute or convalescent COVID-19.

The CDR3 DNA reads as TGTGCCAGCAGGACAGGGGGCTTCTCACCCCTCCACTTT. Translating gives CASRTGGFSPLHF. The chain recombines TRBV12-3 or TRBV12-4 with TRBJ1-6, with 10 positions matching TRBD1. Losses at the gene ends were 6 bases for V and 10 bases for J; bases not matched to a gene: 3. This CDR3 has 13 amino acids.

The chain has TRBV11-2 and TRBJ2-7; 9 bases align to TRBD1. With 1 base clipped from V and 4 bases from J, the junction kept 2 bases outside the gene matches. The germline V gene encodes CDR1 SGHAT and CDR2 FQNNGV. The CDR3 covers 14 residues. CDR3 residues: CASSLGDRAYEQYF. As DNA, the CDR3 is TGTGCCAGCAGCTTAGGGGACAGGGCTTACGAGCAGTACTTC.

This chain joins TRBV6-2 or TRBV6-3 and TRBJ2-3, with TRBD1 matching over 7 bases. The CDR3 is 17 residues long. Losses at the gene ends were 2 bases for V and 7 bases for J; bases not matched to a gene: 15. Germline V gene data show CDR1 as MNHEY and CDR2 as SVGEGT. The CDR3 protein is CASSYPKGQFVSNTQYF. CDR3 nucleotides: TGTGCCAGCAGTTACCCTAAGGGACAGTTCGTTTCGAATACGCAGTATTTT.

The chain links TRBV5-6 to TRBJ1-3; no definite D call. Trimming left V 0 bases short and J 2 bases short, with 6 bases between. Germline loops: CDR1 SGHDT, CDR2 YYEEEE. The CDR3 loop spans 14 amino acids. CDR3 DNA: TGTGCCAGCAGCTTGGGGCAGACTGGAAACACCATATATTTT. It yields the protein CASSLGQTGNTIYF.